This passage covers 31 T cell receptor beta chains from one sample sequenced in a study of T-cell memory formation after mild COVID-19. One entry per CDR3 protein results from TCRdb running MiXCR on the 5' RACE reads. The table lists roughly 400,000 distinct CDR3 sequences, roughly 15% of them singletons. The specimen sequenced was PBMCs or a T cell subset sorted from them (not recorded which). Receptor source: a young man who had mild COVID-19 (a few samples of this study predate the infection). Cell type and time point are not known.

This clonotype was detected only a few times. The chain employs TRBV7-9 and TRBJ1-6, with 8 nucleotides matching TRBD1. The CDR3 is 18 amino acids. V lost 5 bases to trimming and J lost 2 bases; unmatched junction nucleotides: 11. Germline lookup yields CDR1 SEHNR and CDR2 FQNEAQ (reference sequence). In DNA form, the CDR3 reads TGTGCCAGCAGCCCTGACAGGGGCCTCACTACCTATAATTCACCCCTCCACTTT. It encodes CASSPDRGLTTYNSPLHF.

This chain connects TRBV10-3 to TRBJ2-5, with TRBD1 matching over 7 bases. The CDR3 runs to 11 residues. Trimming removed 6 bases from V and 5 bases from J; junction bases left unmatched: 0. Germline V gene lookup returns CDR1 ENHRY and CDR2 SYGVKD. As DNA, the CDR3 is TGTGCCATCAGGACAGGGGAGACCCAGTACTTC. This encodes CAIRTGETQYF.

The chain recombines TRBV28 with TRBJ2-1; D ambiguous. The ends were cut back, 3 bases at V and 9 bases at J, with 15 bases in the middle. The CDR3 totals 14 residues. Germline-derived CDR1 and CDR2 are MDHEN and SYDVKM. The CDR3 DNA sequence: TGTGCCAGCAGTTTGTACAGTCGTCTCGGTGAGCAGTTCTTC. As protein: CASSLYSRLGEQFF.

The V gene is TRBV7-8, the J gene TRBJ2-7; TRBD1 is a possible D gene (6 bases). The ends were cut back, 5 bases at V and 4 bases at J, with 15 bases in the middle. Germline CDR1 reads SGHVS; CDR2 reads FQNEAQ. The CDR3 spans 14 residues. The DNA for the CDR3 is TGTGCCAGCAGCGTGGGACAAATTCTATACGAGCAGTACGTC. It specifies CASSVGQILYEQYV.

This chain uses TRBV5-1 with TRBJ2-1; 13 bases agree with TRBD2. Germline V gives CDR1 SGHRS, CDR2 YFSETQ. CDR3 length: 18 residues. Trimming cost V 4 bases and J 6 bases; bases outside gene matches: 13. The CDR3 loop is CASSLTSGGQGSGNEQFF. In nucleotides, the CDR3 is TGCGCCAGCAGCCTGACTAGCGGGGGGCAGGGGTCCGGCAATGAGCAGTTCTTC.

DNA for the CDR3: TGTGCCAGCAGCTTCCCTCCTATGAGTAGAGGCAAAAACATTCAGTACTTC. It translates to CASSFPPMSRGKNIQYF. This chain uses TRBV7-6 with TRBJ2-4; D unclear. The germline V and J ends were trimmed by 3 bases and 3 bases, with 18 bases remaining between them. The CDR3 contains 17 residues. CDR1 SGHVS and CDR2 FNYEAQ come from the germline V gene.

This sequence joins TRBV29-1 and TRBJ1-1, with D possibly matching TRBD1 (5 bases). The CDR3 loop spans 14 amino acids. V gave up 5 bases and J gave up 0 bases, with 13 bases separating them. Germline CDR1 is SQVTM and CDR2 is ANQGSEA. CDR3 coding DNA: TGCAGCGTTCCCGCCAGGGCCATGAACACTGAAGCTTTCTTT. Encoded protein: CSVPARAMNTEAFF.

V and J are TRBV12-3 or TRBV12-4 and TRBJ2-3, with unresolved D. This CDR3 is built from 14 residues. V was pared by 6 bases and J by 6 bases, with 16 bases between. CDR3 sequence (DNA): TGTGCCAGCAGGGCCCGGGTAGTTAGGGATACGCAGTATTTT. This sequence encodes CASRARVVRDTQYF.

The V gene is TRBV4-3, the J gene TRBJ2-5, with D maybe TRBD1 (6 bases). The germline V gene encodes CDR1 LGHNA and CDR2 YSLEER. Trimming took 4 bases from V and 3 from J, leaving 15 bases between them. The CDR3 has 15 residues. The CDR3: CASSPGRTAKETQYF. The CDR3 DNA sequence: TGCGCCAGCAGCCCGGGAAGGACAGCCAAAGAGACCCAGTACTTC.

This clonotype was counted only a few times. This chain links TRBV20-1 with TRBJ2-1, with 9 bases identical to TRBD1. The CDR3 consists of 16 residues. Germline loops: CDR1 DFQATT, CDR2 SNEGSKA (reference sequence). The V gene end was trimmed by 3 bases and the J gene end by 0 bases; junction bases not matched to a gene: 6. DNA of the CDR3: TGCAGTGCTAGGATACAGGGGGCAAGCTCCTACAATGAGCAGTTCTTC. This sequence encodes CSARIQGASSYNEQFF.

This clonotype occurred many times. CDR3 DNA: TGTGCCACCAGGACTAGCGGGGGGGCCAATACGCAGTATTTT. It encodes CATRTSGGANTQYF. This chain uses TRBV10-3 with TRBJ2-3, with 15 bases matching TRBD2. The CDR3 has 14 residues. Unmatched junction bases numbered 6, after V lost 10 bases and J lost 7 bases. Germline CDR1 and CDR2: ENHRY and SYGVKD.

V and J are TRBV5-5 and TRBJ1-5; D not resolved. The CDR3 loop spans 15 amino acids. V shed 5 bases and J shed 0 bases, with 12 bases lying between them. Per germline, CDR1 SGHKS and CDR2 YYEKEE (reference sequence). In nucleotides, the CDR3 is TGTGCCAGCAGTATTCTAGTCGGTAGCAATCAGCCCCAGCATTTT. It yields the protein CASSILVGSNQPQHF. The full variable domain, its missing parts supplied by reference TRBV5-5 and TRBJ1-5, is DAGVTQSPTHLIKTRGQQVTLRCSPISGHKSVSWYQQVLGQGPQFIFQYYEKEERGRGNFPDRFSARQFPNYSSELNVNALLLGDSALYLCASSILVGSNQPQHFGDGTRLSIL.

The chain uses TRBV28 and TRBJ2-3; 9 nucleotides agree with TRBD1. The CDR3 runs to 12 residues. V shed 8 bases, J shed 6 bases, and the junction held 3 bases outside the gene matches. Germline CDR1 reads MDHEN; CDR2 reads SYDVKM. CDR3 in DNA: TGTGCCAGCGAACAGGGGGCTGATACGCAGTATTTT. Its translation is CASEQGADTQYF.

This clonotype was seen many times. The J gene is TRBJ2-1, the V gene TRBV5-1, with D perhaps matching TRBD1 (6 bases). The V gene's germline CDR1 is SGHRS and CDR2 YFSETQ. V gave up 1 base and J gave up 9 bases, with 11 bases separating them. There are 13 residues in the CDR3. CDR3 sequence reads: CASSLHGGLEQFF. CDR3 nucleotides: TGCGCCAGCAGCTTGCATGGGGGCCTTGAGCAGTTCTTC.

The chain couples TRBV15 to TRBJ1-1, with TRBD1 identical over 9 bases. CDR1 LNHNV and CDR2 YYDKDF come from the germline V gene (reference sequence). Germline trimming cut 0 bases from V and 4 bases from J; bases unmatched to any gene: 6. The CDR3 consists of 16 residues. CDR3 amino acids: CATSRDGTGLGTEAFF. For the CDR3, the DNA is TGTGCCACCAGCAGAGATGGGACAGGGTTGGGCACTGAAGCTTTCTTT.

CDR3: CATSRGDRGNSPLHF. Here the CDR3 DNA reads TGTGCCACCAGCAGAGGGGACAGGGGCAATTCACCCCTCCACTTT. The J gene is TRBJ1-6, the V gene TRBV15; 10 bases agree with TRBD1. This CDR3 is 15 amino acids long. The J segment lost 7 bases and the V segment lost 1 base, leaving 1 base of the junction unmatched. Germline-derived CDR1 and CDR2 are LNHNV and YYDKDF (reference sequence).

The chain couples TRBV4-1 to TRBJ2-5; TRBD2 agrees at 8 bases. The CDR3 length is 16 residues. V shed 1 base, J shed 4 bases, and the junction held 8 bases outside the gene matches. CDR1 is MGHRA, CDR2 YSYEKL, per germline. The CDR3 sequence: CASSQVPGGAGETQYF. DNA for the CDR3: TGCGCCAGCAGCCAAGTTCCGGGGGGGGCCGGAGAGACCCAGTACTTC.

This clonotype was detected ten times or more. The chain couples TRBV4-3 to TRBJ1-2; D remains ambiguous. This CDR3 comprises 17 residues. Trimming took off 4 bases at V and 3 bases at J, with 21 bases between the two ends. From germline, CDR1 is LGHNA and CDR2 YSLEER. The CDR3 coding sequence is TGCGCCAGCAGCCCGTCCCGGACGGGTCGATTTGACTATGGCTACACCTTC. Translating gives CASSPSRTGRFDYGYTF.

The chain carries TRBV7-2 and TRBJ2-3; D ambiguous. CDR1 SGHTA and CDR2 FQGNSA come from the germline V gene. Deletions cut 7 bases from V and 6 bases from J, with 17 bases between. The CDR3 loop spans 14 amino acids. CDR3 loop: CASKDGLPTDTQYF. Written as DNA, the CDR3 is TGTGCCAGCAAGGACGGTCTCCCCACGGATACGCAGTATTTT.

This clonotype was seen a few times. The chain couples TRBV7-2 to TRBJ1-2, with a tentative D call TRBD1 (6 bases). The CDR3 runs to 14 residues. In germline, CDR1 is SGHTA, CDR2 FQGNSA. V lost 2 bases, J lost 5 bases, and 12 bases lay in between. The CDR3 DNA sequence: TGTGCCAGCAGCTTACGGAGGGGGTCGTATGGCTACACCTTC. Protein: CASSLRRGSYGYTF.

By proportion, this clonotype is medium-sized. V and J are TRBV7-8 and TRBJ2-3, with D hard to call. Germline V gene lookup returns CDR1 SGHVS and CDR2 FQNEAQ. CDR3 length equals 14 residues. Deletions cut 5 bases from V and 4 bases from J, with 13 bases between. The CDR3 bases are TGTGCCAGCAGCCTTCGTGCCGGGTCAGATACGCAGTATTTT. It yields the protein CASSLRAGSDTQYF.

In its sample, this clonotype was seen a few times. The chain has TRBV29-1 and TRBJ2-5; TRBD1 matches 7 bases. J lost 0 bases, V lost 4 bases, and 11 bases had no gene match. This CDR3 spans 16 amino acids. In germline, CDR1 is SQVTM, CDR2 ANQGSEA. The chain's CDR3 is CSVVSSGTDYQETQYF. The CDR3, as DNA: TGCAGCGTTGTCTCGTCTGGGACAGATTACCAAGAGACCCAGTACTTC.

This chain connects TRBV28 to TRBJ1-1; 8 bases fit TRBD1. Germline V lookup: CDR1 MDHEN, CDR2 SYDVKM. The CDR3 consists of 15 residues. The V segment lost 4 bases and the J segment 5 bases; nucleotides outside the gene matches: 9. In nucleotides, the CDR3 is TGTGCCAGCAGTTCCTCCGGGACAGGAGGGACTGAAGCTTTCTTT. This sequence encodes CASSSSGTGGTEAFF.

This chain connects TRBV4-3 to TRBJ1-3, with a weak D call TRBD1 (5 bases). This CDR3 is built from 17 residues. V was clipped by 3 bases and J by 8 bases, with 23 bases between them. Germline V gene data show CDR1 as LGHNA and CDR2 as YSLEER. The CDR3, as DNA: TGCGCCAGCAGCCAGGCCCCGGCCCAGGGAGTCTGGGACACCATATATTTT. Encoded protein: CASSQAPAQGVWDTIYF.

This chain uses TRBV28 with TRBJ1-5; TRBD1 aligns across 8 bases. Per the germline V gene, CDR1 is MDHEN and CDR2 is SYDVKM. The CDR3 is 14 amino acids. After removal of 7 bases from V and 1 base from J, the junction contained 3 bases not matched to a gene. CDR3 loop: CASITGGSNQPQHF. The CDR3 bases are TGTGCCAGCATTACAGGGGGGAGCAATCAGCCCCAGCATTTT.

CDR3 amino acids: CASSLLGAGGGTDTQYF. CDR3 in DNA: TGTGCCAGCAGCCTGCTTGGGGCGGGGGGTGGAACAGATACGCAGTATTTT. The V and J genes are TRBV11-2 and TRBJ2-3; 8 bases fit TRBD2. With 5 bases clipped from V and 3 bases from J, the junction kept 13 bases outside the gene matches. The CDR3 covers 17 residues. Germline-derived CDR1 and CDR2 are SGHAT and FQNNGV.

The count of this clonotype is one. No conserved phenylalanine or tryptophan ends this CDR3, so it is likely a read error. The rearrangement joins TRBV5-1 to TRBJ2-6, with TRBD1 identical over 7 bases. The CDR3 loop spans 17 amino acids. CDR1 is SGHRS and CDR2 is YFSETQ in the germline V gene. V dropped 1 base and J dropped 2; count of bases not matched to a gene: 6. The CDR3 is CASSLTGATTGANVLTV. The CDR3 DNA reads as TGCGCCAGCAGCTTGACAGGGGCAACTACTGGGGCCAACGTCCTGACTGTC.

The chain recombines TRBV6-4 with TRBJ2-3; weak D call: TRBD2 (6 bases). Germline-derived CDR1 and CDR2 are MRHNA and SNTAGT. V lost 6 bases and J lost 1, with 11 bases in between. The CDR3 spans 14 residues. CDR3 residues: CASSAGLGTDTQYF. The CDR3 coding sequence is TGTGCCAGCAGCGCGGGGCTTGGCACAGATACGCAGTATTTT.

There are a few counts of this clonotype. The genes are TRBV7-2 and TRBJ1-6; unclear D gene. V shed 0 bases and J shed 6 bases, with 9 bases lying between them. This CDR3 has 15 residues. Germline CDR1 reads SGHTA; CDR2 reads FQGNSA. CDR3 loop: CASSLAARTNSPLHF. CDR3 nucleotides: TGTGCCAGCAGCTTAGCCGCACGGACTAATTCACCCCTCCACTTT.

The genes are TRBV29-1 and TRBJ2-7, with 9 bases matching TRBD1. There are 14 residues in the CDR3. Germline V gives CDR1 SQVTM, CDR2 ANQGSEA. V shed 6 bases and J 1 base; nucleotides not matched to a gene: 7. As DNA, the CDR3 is TGCAGCGTCGCCACAGGGGGCGCGTCCTACGAGCAGTACTTC. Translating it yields CSVATGGASYEQYF.

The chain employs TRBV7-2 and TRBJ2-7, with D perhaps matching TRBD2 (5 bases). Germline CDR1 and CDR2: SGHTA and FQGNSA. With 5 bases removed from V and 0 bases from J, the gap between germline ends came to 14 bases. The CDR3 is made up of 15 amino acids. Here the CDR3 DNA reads TGTGCCAGCAGCCCCATTGGCGGGCCCTCCTACGAGCAGTACTTC. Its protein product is CASSPIGGPSYEQYF.